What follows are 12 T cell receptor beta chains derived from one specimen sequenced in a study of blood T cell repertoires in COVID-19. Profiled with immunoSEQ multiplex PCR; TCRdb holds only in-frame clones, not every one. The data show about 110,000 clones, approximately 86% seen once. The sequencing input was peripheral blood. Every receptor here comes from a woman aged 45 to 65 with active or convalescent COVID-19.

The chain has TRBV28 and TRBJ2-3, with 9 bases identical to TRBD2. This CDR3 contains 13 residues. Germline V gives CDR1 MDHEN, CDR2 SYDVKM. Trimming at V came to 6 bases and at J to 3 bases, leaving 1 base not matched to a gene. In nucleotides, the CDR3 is TGTGCCAGCAGAACTAGCGGGACAGATACGCAGTATTTT. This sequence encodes CASRTSGTDTQYF.

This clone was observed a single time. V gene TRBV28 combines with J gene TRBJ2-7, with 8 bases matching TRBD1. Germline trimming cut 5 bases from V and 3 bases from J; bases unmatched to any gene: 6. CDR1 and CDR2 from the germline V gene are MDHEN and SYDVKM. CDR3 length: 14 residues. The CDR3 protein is CASSPRTGLYEQYF. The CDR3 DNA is TGTGCCAGCAGTCCTCGGACAGGGCTCTACGAGCAGTACTTC.

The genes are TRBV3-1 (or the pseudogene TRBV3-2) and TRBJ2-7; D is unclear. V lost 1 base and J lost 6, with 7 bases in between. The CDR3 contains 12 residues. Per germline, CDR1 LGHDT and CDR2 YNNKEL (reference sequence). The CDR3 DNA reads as TGTGCCAGCAGCCAAGGGAGAAGCGAGCAGTACTTC. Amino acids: CASSQGRSEQYF.

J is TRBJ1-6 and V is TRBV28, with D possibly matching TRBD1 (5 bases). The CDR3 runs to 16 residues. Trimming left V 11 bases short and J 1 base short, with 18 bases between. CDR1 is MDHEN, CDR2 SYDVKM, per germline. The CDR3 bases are TGTGCCGTCCGGGGCGGGATCCAGTCCTATAATTCACCCCTCCACTTT. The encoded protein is CAVRGGIQSYNSPLHF.

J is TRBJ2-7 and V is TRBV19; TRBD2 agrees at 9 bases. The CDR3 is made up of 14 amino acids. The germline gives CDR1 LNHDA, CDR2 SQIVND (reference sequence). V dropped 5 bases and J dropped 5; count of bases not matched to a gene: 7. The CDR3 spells CASSLPGLANEQYF. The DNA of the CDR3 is TGTGCCAGTAGTCTCCCGGGACTAGCTAACGAGCAGTACTTC.

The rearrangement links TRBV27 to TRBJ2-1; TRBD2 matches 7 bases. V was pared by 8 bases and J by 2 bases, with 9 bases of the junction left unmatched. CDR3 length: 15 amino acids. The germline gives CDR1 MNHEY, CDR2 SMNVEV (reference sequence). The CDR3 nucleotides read TGTGCCAGCGGGAGGGGCGGGAACCCCTACAATGAGCAGTTCTTC. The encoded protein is CASGRGGNPYNEQFF.

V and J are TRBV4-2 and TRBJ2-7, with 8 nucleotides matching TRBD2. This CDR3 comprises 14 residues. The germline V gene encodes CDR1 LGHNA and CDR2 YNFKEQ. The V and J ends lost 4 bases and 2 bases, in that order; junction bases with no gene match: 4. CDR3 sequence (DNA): TGTGCCAGCAGCCGAGCGGGAGTGACCTACGAGCAGTACTTC. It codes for CASSRAGVTYEQYF.

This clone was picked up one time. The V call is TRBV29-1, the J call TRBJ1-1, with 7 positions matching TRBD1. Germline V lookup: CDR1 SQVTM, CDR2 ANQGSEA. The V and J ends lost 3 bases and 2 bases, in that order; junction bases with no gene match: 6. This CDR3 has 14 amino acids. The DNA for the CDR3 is TGCAGCGTTGATTCCGGGACAGCTAACACTGAAGCTTTCTTT. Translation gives CSVDSGTANTEAFF.

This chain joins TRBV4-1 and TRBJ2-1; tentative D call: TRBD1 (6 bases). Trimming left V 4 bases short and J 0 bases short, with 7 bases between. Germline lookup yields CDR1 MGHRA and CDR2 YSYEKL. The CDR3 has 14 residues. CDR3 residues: CASSRGGSYNEQFF. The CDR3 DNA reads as TGCGCCAGCAGCCGAGGGGGCTCCTACAATGAGCAGTTCTTC.

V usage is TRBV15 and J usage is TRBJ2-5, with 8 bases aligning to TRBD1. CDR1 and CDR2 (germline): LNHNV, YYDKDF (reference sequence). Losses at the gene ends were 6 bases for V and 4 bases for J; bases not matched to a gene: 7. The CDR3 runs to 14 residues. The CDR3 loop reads CATRYTGGGETQYF. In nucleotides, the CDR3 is TGTGCCACCAGGTATACAGGGGGTGGAGAGACCCAGTACTTC.

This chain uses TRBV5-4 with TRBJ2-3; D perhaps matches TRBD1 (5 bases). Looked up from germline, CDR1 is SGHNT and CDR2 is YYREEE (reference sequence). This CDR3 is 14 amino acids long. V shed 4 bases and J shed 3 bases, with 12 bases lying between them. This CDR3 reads CASSPSQGTDTQYF. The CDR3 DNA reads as TGTGCCAGCAGCCCCAGCCAGGGAACAGATACGCAGTATTTT.

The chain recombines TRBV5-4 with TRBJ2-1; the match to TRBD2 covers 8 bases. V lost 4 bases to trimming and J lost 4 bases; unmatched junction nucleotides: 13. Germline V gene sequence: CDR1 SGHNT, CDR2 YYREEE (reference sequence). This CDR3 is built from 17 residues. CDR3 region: CASSPRGLAVTYNEQFF. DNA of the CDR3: TGTGCCAGCAGCCCCCGTGGACTAGCAGTTACATACAATGAGCAGTTCTTC.